This entry concerns a single T cell receptor (beta chain). It has no known antigen specificity. No qualities accompany the bases; no much larger clone lies one base away. The record originates from a study of blood T cells in healthy people across ages (dated by TCRdb to between 2015 and 2016). At the level of the whole study: In model experiments, template switching captured roughly one uniquely barcoded TCR beta cDNA molecule for every two T cells. Donors of different ages were randomly distributed across sequencing lanes to avoid experimental bias. The donors were split into four age groups: young (average roughly 15 years), middle-aged (about 40), aged (over 55) and long-lived (approximately 80). The study analyzed two additional independent replicas of 1 million unique cDNA reads from the same blood draw for two donors, one aged 18 to 29 and one aged 80 or older. The study measured age-related changes in TCR beta repertoire diversity using deep sequencing normalized with unique cDNA molecular identifiers.

General conclusions and limits of the study: Compared with the aged group, more naive CD4+ T cells, fewer expanded clones and increased TCR diversity were shown by the long-lived group, suggesting age selection. Observed TCR beta diversity per million T cells fell roughly linearly with age, and a significant reduction was already apparent by age roughly 40. There was a strong correlation between observed TCR beta diversity and the percentage of naive T cells measured by flow cytometry. Bulk unsorted PBMC profiling prevented conclusive comparison of naive and antigen-experienced compartments. Donor CMV infection status was unknown, potentially confounding age-related changes in expanded clonotypes. Estimates of total diversity from one million sequenced T cells were regarded as lower bounds and underestimates.

The CDR3 sequence holds 16 residues, the cysteine and phenylalanine included. Just the 48-base CDR3 DNA is kept, in frame starting at base 1. The germline V gene provides CDR1 LGHNA and CDR2 YNFKEQ. Relative to germline, V is 1 base shorter and J is 1 base shorter, with 12 bases between their ends. Receptor libraries were prepared by 5' RACE. The sample was run on an Illumina HiSeq 2500. A second PCR of roughly 7 to 12 cycles was run with a J-beta primer mix and a sample-barcoded 5' primer. Each TCR beta cDNA molecule received a unique molecular identifier from a template-switch 5' adaptor carrying 12 random nucleotides. At least 2.5 million CDR3-containing paired-end reads were obtained from each sample. First-strand cDNA synthesis was performed from all RNA using the Mint cDNA synthesis kit, with priming by a TRBC-specific oligonucleotide. After uracil-DNA glycosylase treatment, a first 18-cycle PCR used universal primers M1SS and BC2_uni_R on all cDNA. In the source study's methods: For normalization, 1 million high-quality reads, each with a distinct molecular identifier, were randomly selected from each sample. Instead of being binned into consensus sequences, reads that shared molecular identifiers were thrown out. MiTCR, with a Q25 quality threshold and the strictest error-elimination algorithm, was used for CDR3 identification, clonotype clustering and error correction. A nonparametric unseen species model using Euler transformation provided a lower-bound estimate of total TCR beta diversity. TCRdb cleaned the public reads at Q25 with fastp, built clones with MiXCR and kept in-frame beta chains. Entries are consolidated by CDR3 protein sequence, retaining the most common genes and DNA. What appears here as the V and J calls and clone size reflects TCRdb's work, not the paper's. In all, the sample holds about 780,000 distinct CDR3 sequences, and around 68% of those were seen once. The top ten hold roughly a quarter of the sample.

Donors were 35 to 40 systemically healthy Caucasian individuals from Russia aged about 6 to 100 years. Each donor gave around 9.5 milliliters of peripheral blood, collected into EDTA-treated Vacutainer tubes. Ficoll-Paque density-gradient centrifugation was used to isolate PBMCs, with at least 6.5 million per sample. Total RNA was extracted from PBMCs with Trizol reagent, with at least 5 micrograms obtained per sample. For every donor, an aliquot of PBMCs went through flow cytometry to measure the percentages of naive CD45RAhigh/CD27high T cells. What was sequenced was blood. This receptor was taken from a man aged 25 to 40 in good health. In this chain, TRBV4-2 is recombined with TRBJ2-3; no D gene is confidently identified. The nucleotides read TGTGCCAGCAGCCAAGCATCAGGTTCAGGCACAGATACGCAGTATTTT. Its amino acids are CASSQASGSGTDTQYF.